Each of the 22 T cell receptor beta chains below was sequenced from the same sample in a study of Ad26.COV2.S vaccination and SARS-CoV-2 variants. Profiling relied on immunoSEQ multiplex PCR, and the TCRdb table lists in-frame clones only, not all of them. The sample includes more than 300,000 clones, about 87% of them seen just once. Regarding treatment: about 20 received Ad26.COV2.S at low or high dose, single or two shots; about five received placebo; per-sample allocation not given. Day 63 after the first vaccine or placebo injection was the time point for sampling. The sample consisted of peripheral blood, taken in a trial of Ad26.COV2.S vaccine versus placebo. Receptor source: a person aged 18-60 years who received the Ad26.COV2.S COVID-19 vaccine or a placebo.

The chain couples TRBV6-4 to TRBJ2-5; the D is unclear. The V end lost 4 bases, the J end lost 5 bases, and 11 bases lay between the germline ends. The CDR3 contains 13 residues. Germline V gene sequence: CDR1 MRHNA, CDR2 SNTAGT. This CDR3 is CASSALEGETQYF. The CDR3 nucleotides read TGTGCCAGCAGTGCCTTAGAAGGGGAGACCCAGTACTTC.

The chain combines TRBV5-1 with TRBJ2-1, with 9 bases aligning to TRBD2. CDR1 SGHRS and CDR2 YFSETQ come from the germline V gene. The CDR3 consists of 15 residues. The junction had 5 bases not matched to a gene; V was cut back by 1 base and J by 6 bases. The CDR3 DNA follows: TGCGCCAGCAGCTTGAGCGGGGGGCCCCTCAATGAGCAGTTCTTC. Residues: CASSLSGGPLNEQFF. Supplemented by reference TRBV5-1 and TRBJ2-1, the full variable domain reads KAGVTQTPRYLIKTRGQQVTLSCSPISGHRSVSWYQQTPGQGLQFLFEYFSETQRNKGNFPGRFSGRQFSNSRSEMNVSTLELGDSALYLCASSLSGGPLNEQFFGPGTRLTVL.

The J gene is TRBJ2-1, the V gene TRBV11-3, with D tentatively TRBD1 or TRBD2 (6 bases each). The CDR3 runs to 17 residues. Trimming removed 0 bases from V and 4 bases from J, with 16 bases in between. Germline CDR1 is SGHNT and CDR2 is YENEEA. CDR3 coding DNA: TGTGCCAGCAGCTTAGATTTCGGGGGCTCGATTTACAATGAGCAGTTCTTC. Encoded protein: CASSLDFGGSIYNEQFF.

This clone occurred a few times. The V gene is TRBV4-1, the J gene TRBJ1-6; no clear D. The CDR3 is made up of 15 amino acids. Between the trimmed V and J ends, which lost 1 base and 5 bases, there was a span of 9 bases. Germline assignment: CDR1 MGHRA and CDR2 YSYEKL. The CDR3 loop is CASSQVELDNSPLHF. DNA for the CDR3: TGCGCCAGCAGCCAAGTTGAATTAGATAATTCACCCCTCCACTTT.

The CDR3 DNA follows: TGTGCCAGCACCACCTCGAGGAACACTGAAGCTTTCTTT. It codes for CASTTSRNTEAFF. This chain joins TRBV6-5 and TRBJ1-1, with D hard to call. CDR3 length: 13 amino acids. Per the germline V gene, CDR1 is MNHEY and CDR2 is SVGAGI. The V and J ends lost 7 bases and 1 base respectively, with 10 bases between them.

The rearrangement uses TRBV7-9 and TRBJ1-6; D is uncertain. CDR3 length: 17 amino acids. Trimming removed 5 bases from V and 0 bases from J, with 14 bases in between. Germline V lookup: CDR1 SEHNR, CDR2 FQNEAQ (reference sequence). The CDR3 loop reads CASSRGFASSYNSPLHF. The CDR3, as DNA: TGTGCCAGCAGCCGTGGCTTCGCAAGCTCCTATAATTCACCCCTCCACTTT. Full variable domain (outside the CDR3, taken from reference TRBV7-9 and TRBJ1-6): DTGVSQNPRHKITKRGQNVTFRCDPISEHNRLYWYRQTLGQGPEFLTYFQNEAQLEKSRLLSDRFSAERPKGSFSTLEIQRTEQGDSAMYLCASSRGFASSYNSPLHFGNGTRLTVT.

The J gene is TRBJ2-7, the V gene TRBV5-6; TRBD1 agrees at 8 bases. The CDR3 is 13 residues long. V was clipped by 3 bases and J by 4 bases; unmatched bases: 3. Germline V CDR1 and CDR2: SGHDT, YYEEEE. CDR3: CASSSDRAYEQYF. CDR3 in DNA: TGTGCCAGCAGCTCGGACAGGGCATACGAGCAGTACTTC.

The chain carries TRBV28 and TRBJ1-1; D is undetermined. Germline V gives CDR1 MDHEN, CDR2 SYDVKM. CDR3 size: 11 residues. V dropped 6 bases and J dropped 4 bases, with 6 bases sitting between them. DNA of the CDR3: TGTGCCAGCAGGGAGGGCACTGAAGCTTTCTTT. Translating it yields CASREGTEAFF.

V is TRBV5-1 and J is TRBJ1-4, with 9 bases aligning to TRBD1. The CDR3 sequence is 14 residues long. Germline V gene sequence: CDR1 SGHRS, CDR2 YFSETQ. The junction had 3 bases not matched to a gene; V was cut back by 3 bases and J by 6 bases. The DNA for the CDR3 is TGCGCCAGCAGCTCGGACAGGGGCGATGAAAAACTGTTTTTT. Its translation: CASSSDRGDEKLFF.

This clone has only one observation. The rearrangement joins TRBV6-5 to TRBJ2-1; 9 bases are shared with TRBD1. Looked up from germline, CDR1 is MNHEY and CDR2 is SVGAGI. V shed 10 bases and J 7 bases; nucleotides not matched to a gene: 11. This CDR3 has 14 amino acids. The CDR3 DNA reads as TGTGCCACCCTATGGGGACAGGGCAGGAATGAGCAGTTCTTC. Residues: CATLWGQGRNEQFF.

The rearrangement joins TRBV7-2 to TRBJ2-2, with TRBD2 matching 9 bases. The CDR3 runs 16 residues. V was clipped by 4 bases and J by 1 base; unmatched bases: 4. Germline V gives CDR1 SGHTA, CDR2 FQGNSA. CDR3 nucleotide sequence: TGTGCCAGCAGCTATAGAGCGGGGGGGAACACCGGGGAGCTGTTTTTT. Translating it yields CASSYRAGGNTGELFF.

This rearrangement joins TRBV7-9 to TRBJ1-3; D might be TRBD1 (5 bases). The length of the CDR3 is 16 residues. V lost 5 bases and J lost 4, with 18 bases in between. Germline CDR1 reads SEHNR; CDR2 reads FQNEAQ (reference sequence). The CDR3 DNA reads TGTGCCAGCAGCAACCGGGGACCCCGGGCGGGAAACACCATATATTTT. Protein product: CASSNRGPRAGNTIYF.

This clone showed up just once. The rearrangement links TRBV18 to TRBJ2-4; D ambiguous. This CDR3 spans 16 amino acids. Germline CDR1 reads KGHSH; CDR2 reads LQKENI. V was clipped by 0 bases and J by 0 bases, with 9 bases between them. This CDR3 is CASSPPGIEAKNIQYF. The CDR3 DNA sequence: TGTGCCAGCTCACCACCTGGCATTGAAGCCAAAAACATTCAGTACTTC. Combining the CDR3 with reference TRBV18 and TRBJ2-4 gives the whole variable domain NAGVMQNPRHLVRRRGQEARLRCSPMKGHSHVYWYRQLPEEGLKFMVYLQKENIIDESGMPKERFSAEFPKEGPSILRIQQVVRGDSAAYFCASSPPGIEAKNIQYFGAGTRLSVL.

V is TRBV6-5 and J is TRBJ1-1; no reliable D call. Trimming removed 5 bases at V and 6 bases at J, with 19 bases between. The CDR3 extends over 15 amino acids. Germline V gene sequence: CDR1 MNHEY, CDR2 SVGAGI. In DNA, the CDR3 is TGTGCCAGCAGTAAACTGACATTTTTCGGGCCTGAAGCTTTCTTT. Protein product: CASSKLTFFGPEAFF.

A single count supports this clone. The rearrangement links TRBV6-2 or TRBV6-3 to TRBJ1-2, with 11 bases lining up with TRBD1. Germline assignment: CDR1 MNHEY and CDR2 SVGEGT. After removal of 6 bases from V and 7 bases from J, the junction contained 13 bases not matched to a gene. The CDR3 is made up of 16 amino acids. Here the CDR3 reads CASSLLPWTGGRGYTF. The CDR3 nucleotides are TGTGCCAGCAGCCTCCTCCCCTGGACAGGGGGCCGTGGCTACACCTTC.

This chain links TRBV5-1 with TRBJ2-7; D is perhaps TRBD1 (6 bases). Germline V CDR1 and CDR2: SGHRS, YFSETQ. Trimming removed 4 bases from V and 5 bases from J, with 19 bases in between. The CDR3 has 15 residues. The CDR3 loop reads CASSLDRGDTDEQYF. CDR3 bases: TGCGCCAGCAGCCTGGATAGAGGGGACACGGACGAGCAGTACTTC.

The chain couples TRBV6-5 to TRBJ1-5; D possibly corresponds to TRBD1 (5 bases). Trimming pared 4 bases from V and 2 bases from J, leaving 9 bases between. In germline, CDR1 is MNHEY, CDR2 SVGAGI. The CDR3 contains 14 residues. CDR3 DNA: TGTGCCAGCAGTTCTTGGGGGGGCAATCAGCCCCAGCATTTT. Protein sequence: CASSSWGGNQPQHF.

The rearrangement links TRBV20-1 to TRBJ1-2; D ambiguous. In germline, CDR1 is DFQATT, CDR2 SNEGSKA (reference sequence). V gave up 5 bases and J gave up 1 base, with 5 bases separating them. CDR3 length: 11 residues. CDR3 amino acids: CSAYSNYGYTF. As DNA, the CDR3 is TGCAGTGCTTACAGTAACTATGGCTACACCTTC.

The J gene is TRBJ1-4, the V gene TRBV5-8; 8 positions match TRBD1. The CDR3 sequence is 16 residues long. Germline V CDR1 and CDR2: SGHTS, YDEGEE. V shed 4 bases, J shed 7 bases, and the junction held 12 bases outside the gene matches. CDR3 DNA: TGTGCCAGCAGCCCGGGCCGTGGGACAGGCGTTGAAAAACTGTTTTTT. This sequence encodes CASSPGRGTGVEKLFF.

The CDR3 here is CASSYIPGQNSGNTIYF. The CDR3 DNA reads TGTGCCAGCAGCTACATACCGGGACAGAATTCTGGAAACACCATATATTTT. The J gene is TRBJ1-3, the V gene TRBV7-3, with 7 bases identical to TRBD1. The V and J ends lost 4 bases and 1 base, in that order; junction bases with no gene match: 10. This CDR3 has 17 residues. Germline CDR1 reads SGHTA; CDR2 reads FQGTGA.

The chain recombines TRBV2 with TRBJ1-4, with D unresolved. V lost 8 bases and J lost 5, with 12 bases in between. CDR1 and CDR2 from the germline V gene are SNHLY and FYNNEI. The CDR3 contains 13 residues. Here the CDR3 reads CASRLPGNEKLFF. CDR3 nucleotide sequence: TGTGCCAGCCGTTTGCCAGGCAATGAAAAACTGTTTTTT.

The rearrangement joins TRBV6-4 to TRBJ1-1; no definite D call. V was shortened by 6 bases and J by 1 base, with 12 bases between the two germline ends. The CDR3 totals 14 residues. From germline, CDR1 is MRHNA and CDR2 SNTAGT. Here the CDR3 reads CASSLMGGNTEAFF. The CDR3 DNA reads as TGTGCCAGCAGCTTAATGGGAGGGAACACTGAAGCTTTCTTT.